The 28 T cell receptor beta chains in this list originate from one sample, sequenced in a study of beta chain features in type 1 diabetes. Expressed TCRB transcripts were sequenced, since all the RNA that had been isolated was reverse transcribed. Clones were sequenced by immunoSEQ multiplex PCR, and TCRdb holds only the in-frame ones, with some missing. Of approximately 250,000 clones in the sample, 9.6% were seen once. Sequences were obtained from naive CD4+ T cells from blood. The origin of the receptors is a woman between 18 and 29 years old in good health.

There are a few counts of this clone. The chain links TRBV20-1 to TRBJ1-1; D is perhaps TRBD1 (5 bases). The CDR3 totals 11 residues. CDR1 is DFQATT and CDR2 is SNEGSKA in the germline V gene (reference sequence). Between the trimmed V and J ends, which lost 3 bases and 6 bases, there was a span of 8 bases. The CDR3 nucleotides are TGCAGTGCTAGTCCGGGGGCTGAAGCTTTCTTT. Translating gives CSASPGAEAFF.

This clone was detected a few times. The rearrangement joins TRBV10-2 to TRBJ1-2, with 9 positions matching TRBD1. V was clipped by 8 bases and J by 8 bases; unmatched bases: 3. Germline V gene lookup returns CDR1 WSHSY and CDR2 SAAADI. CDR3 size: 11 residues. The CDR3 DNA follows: TGCGCCAGCTGGACAGGGGACGGCTACACCTTC. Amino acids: CASWTGDGYTF.

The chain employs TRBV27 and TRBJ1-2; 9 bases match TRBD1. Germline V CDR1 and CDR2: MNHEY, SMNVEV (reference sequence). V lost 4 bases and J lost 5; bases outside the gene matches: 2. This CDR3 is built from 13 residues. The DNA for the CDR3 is TGTGCCAGCAGTTCTGGACAGGGGTATGGCTACACCTTC. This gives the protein CASSSGQGYGYTF.

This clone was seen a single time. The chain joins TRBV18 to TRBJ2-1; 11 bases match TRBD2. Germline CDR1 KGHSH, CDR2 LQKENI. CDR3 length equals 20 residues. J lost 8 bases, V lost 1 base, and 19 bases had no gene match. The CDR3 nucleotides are TGTGCCAGCTCACCACTCCAGCTAGCGGGAGGTCTAGGAGGAATCGATGAGCAGTTCTTC. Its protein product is CASSPLQLAGGLGGIDEQFF.

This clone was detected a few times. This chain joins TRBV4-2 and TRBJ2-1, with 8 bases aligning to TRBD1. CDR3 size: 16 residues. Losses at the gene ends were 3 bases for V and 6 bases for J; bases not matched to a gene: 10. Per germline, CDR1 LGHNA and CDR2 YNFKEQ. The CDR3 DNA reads TGTGCCAGCAGCCAGGTGACAGGGGTTTTTGGCAATGAGCAGTTCTTC. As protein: CASSQVTGVFGNEQFF.

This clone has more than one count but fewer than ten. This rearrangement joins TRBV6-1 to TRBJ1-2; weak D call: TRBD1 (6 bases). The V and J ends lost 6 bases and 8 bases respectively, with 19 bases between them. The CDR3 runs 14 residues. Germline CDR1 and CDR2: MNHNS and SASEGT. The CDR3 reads CASSYTGLTDGYTF. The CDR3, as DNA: TGTGCCAGCAGCTATACAGGGCTTACCGACGGCTACACCTTC.

This chain's CDR3 is CASSLPSGQGYTGELFF. CDR3 coding DNA: TGTGCCAGCAGCCTGCCTTCCGGACAGGGTTACACCGGGGAGCTGTTTTTT. J is TRBJ2-2 and V is TRBV5-4, with 8 bases lining up with TRBD1. V was clipped by 4 bases and J by 3 bases; unmatched bases: 11. CDR3 length: 17 amino acids. The germline CDR1 and CDR2 sequences are SGHNT and YYREEE (reference sequence).

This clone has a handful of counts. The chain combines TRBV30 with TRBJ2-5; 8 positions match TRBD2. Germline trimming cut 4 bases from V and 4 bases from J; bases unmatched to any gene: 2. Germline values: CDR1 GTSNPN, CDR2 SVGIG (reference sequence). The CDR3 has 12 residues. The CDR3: CAWKRGGETQYF. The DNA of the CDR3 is TGTGCCTGGAAACGGGGGGGAGAGACCCAGTACTTC.

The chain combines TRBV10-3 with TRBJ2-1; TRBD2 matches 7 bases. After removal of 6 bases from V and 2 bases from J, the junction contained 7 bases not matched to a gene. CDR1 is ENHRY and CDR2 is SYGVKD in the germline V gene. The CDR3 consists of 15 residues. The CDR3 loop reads CAISPGEGTYNEQFF. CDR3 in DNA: TGTGCCATCAGCCCCGGGGAGGGTACCTACAATGAGCAGTTCTTC.

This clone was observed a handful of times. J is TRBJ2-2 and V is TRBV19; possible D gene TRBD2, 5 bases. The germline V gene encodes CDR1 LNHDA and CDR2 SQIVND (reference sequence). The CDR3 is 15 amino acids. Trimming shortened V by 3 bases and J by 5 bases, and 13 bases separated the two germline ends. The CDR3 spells CASSMGLAGTGELFF. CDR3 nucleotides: TGTGCCAGTAGTATGGGTCTAGCAGGTACCGGGGAGCTGTTTTTT.

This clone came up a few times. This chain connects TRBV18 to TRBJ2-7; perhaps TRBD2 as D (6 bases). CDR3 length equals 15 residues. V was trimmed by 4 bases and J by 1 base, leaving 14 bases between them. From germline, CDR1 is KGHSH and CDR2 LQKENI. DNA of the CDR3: TGTGCCAGCTCACGGCCGGGAGTGAGTTCCTACGAGCAGTACTTC. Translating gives CASSRPGVSSYEQYF. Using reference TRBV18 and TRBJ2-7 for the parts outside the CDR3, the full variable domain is NAGVMQNPRHLVRRRGQEARLRCSPMKGHSHVYWYRQLPEEGLKFMVYLQKENIIDESGMPKERFSAEFPKEGPSILRIQQVVRGDSAAYFCASSRPGVSSYEQYFGPGTRLTVT.

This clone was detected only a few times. As DNA, the CDR3 is TGTGCCAGCAGTGAAGGTGTCGTAACTGAAGCTTTCTTT. Amino acids: CASSEGVVTEAFF. The rearrangement uses TRBV6-1 and TRBJ1-1; no clear D. This CDR3 has 13 residues. CDR1 and CDR2 from the germline V gene are MNHNS and SASEGT. Trimming removed 1 base from V and 5 bases from J, with 8 bases in between.

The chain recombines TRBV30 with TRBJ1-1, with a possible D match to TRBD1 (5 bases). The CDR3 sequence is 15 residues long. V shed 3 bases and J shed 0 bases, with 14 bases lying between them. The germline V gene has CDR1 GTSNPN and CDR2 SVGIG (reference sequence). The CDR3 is CAWRGPQAMNTEAFF. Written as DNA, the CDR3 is TGTGCCTGGAGGGGGCCGCAGGCAATGAACACTGAAGCTTTCTTT.

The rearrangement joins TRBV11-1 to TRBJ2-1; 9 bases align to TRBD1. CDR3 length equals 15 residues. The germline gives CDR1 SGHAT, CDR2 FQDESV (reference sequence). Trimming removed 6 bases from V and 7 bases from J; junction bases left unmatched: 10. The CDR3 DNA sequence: TGTGCCAGCAGTTTCGGACAGGGGCTCCGTAATGAGCAGTTCTTC. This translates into CASSFGQGLRNEQFF.

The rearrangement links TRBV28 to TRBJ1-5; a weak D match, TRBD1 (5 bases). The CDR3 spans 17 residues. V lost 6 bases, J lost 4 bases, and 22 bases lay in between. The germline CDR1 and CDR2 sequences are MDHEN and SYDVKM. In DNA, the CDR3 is TGTGCCAGCAGCCCCCGGGACTTCCTTCCGAGGAATCAGCCCCAGCATTTT. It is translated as CASSPRDFLPRNQPQHF.

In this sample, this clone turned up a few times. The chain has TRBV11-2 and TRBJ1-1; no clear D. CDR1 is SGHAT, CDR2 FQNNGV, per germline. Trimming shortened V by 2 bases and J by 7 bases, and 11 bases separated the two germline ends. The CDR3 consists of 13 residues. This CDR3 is CASSLFPGNEAFF. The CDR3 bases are TGTGCCAGCAGCTTATTCCCGGGGAATGAAGCTTTCTTT.

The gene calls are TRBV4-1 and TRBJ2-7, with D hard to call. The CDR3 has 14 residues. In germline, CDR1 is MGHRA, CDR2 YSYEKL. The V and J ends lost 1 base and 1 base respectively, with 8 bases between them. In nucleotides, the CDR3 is TGCGCCAGCAGCCAAGTTGCAGTATCCTACGAGCAGTACTTC. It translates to CASSQVAVSYEQYF.

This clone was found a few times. The CDR3 coding sequence is TGTGCAAGTCGCTTAGGACCGGTGGACTCTCGCACAGATACGCAGTATTTT. Its translation: CASRLGPVDSRTDTQYF. J is TRBJ2-3 and V is TRBV12-2; the table gives TRBD2 as D, unverified against the DNA. TRBV12-2 is annotated as a pseudogene. The CDR3 is 17 amino acids.

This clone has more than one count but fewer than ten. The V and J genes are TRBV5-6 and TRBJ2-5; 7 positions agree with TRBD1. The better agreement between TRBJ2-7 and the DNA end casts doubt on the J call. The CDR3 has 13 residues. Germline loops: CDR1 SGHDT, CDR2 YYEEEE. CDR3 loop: CASLGRGLYEQYF. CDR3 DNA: TGTGCCTCCCTGGGAAGGGGGCTCTACGAGCAGTACTTC.

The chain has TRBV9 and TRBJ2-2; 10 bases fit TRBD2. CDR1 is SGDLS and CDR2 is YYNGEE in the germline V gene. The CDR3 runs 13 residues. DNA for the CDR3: TGTGCTTCGAGCGGGAGGGCGGCCGGGGAGCTGTTTTTT. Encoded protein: CASSGRAAGELFF. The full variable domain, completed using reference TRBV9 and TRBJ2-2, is DSGVTQTPKHLITATGQRVTLRCSPRSGDLSVYWYQQSLDQGLQFLIQYYNGEERAKGNILERFSAQQFPDLHSELNLSSLELGDSALYFCASSGRAAGELFFGEGSRLTVL.

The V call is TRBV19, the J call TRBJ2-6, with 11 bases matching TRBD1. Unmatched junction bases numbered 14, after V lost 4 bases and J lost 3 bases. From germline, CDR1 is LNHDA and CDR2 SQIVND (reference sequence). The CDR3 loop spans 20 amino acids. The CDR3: CASSTLWPRTGGSGANVLTF. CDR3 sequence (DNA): TGTGCCAGTAGTACCCTCTGGCCGAGGACAGGGGGCAGTGGGGCCAACGTCCTGACTTTC.

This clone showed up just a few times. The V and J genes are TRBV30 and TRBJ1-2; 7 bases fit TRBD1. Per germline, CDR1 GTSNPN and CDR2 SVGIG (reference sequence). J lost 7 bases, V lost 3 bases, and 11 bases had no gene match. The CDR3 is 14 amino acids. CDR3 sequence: CAWRAGLRGPGYTF. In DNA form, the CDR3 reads TGTGCCTGGAGGGCCGGACTTAGGGGGCCTGGCTACACCTTC.

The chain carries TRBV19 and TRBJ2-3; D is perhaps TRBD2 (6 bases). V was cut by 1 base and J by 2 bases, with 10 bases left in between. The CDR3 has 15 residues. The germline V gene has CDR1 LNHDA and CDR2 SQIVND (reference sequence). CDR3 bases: TGTGCCAGTAGTATAGGCGGGGTGCCCACAGATACGCAGTATTTT. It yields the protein CASSIGGVPTDTQYF.

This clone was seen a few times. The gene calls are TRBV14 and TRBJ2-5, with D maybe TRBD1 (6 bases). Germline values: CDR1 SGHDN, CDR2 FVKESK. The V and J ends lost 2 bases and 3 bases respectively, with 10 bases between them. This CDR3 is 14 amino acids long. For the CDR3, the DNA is TGTGCCAGCAGCCAAAGAAACAGGGAAGAGACCCAGTACTTC. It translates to CASSQRNREETQYF.

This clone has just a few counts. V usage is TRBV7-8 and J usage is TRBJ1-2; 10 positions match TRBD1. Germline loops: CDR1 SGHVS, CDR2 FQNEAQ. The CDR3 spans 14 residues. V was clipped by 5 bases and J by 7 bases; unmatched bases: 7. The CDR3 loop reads CASSQGQGSRGYTF. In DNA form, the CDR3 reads TGTGCCAGCAGCCAGGGACAGGGGTCCCGTGGCTACACCTTC.

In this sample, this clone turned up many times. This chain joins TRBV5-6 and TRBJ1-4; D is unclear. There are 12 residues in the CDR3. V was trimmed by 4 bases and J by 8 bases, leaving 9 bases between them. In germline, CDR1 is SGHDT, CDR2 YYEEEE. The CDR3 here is CASSLRAEKLFF. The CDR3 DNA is TGTGCCAGCAGCCTACGCGCCGAAAAACTGTTTTTT.

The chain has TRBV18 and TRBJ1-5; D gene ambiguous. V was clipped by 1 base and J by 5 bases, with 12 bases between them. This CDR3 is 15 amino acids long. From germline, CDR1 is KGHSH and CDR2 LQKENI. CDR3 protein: CASSPQGGPDQPQHF. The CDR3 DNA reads TGTGCCAGCTCACCACAGGGAGGGCCCGATCAGCCCCAGCATTTT.

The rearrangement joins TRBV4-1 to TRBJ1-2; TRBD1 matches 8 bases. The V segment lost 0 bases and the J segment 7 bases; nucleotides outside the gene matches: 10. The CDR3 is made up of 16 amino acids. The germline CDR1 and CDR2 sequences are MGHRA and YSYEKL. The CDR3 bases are TGCGCCAGCAGCCAAGATGAGCGGACAGGGTTGTTTGGCTACACCTTC. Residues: CASSQDERTGLFGYTF.